This T cell receptor (beta chain) derives from a study of cytomegalovirus exposure and HLA in healthy donors. General observations from the study: With further analysis later on, most CMV-associated TCR beta chains appeared HLA-restricted. Later, TCR association rates were found to vary by HLA locus, highest for DRB1 and lowest for HLA-C. Three CMV-associated chains proved CMV antigen-specific in vitro. CMV serostatus stood as the only immune exposure information on hand.

The V gene's germline CDR1 is MNHNY and CDR2 SVGAGI (reference sequence). The CDR3 is 14 residues long. J was trimmed by 11 bases and V by 5 bases; bases with no gene match: 10. This clone was counted a single time. Its antigen is still unknown. PCR primers comprised 60 Vbeta and 13 Jbeta primers. Assay: immunoSEQ multiplex PCR; the TCRdb copy retains only in-frame clones and omits some. The sample lists 200,000 to 250,000 clones, around 89% seen once, with around 1% in the top ten. The material sequenced was PBMCs. The clonotype comes from a woman aged 18 to 35 in good health and CMV-seronegative. The gene calls are TRBV6-6 and TRBJ1-1; 11 bases align to TRBD1. In DNA form, the CDR3 reads TGTGCCAGCAGTGATCCGGACAGGGGGCTTAACGCTTTCTTT. As protein: CASSDPDRGLNAFF.